The entry below gives a single T cell receptor (beta chain) sequence along with its context. Its antigen is unidentified. This entry comes from a study of cytomegalovirus exposure and HLA in healthy donors. Study-level information: The same platform was used for the roughly 120 validation repertoires and the 650 to 800 first-cohort repertoires, a later analysis reported. Study-wide results and caveats: The authors enumerated roughly 160 TCR beta chains as linked to cytomegalovirus.

V dropped 2 bases and J dropped 8 bases, with 12 bases sitting between them. CDR3 size: 14 residues. From germline, CDR1 is LNHNV and CDR2 YYDKDF (reference sequence). Libraries were prepared by immunoSEQ multiplex PCR; TCRdb keeps only in-frame clonotypes and omits some of them. The sample has 150,000 to 200,000 clones; approximately 85% are singletons. The sequence came from a woman in her late teens or twenties in good health and CMV-seronegative. This rearrangement joins TRBV15 to TRBJ1-4, with D perhaps TRBD1 (5 bases). Sequencing was carried out using PBMCs. The CDR3 spells CATSRQGVREKLFF. CDR3 sequence (DNA): TGTGCCACCAGCAGACAGGGCGTTAGAGAAAAACTGTTTTTT.